This TCR beta chain is from a study of cytomegalovirus exposure and HLA in healthy donors. Study-level points and caveats: The authors excluded some V segments, including TRBV6-2 and TRBV6-3, as indistinguishable. A prior analysis recorded that most TCR beta V segments were productive about 87% or about 30% of the time.

This CDR3 contains 13 residues. With 6 bases removed from V and 6 bases from J, the gap between germline ends came to 15 bases. Looked up from germline, CDR1 is SGHRS and CDR2 is YFSETQ. A word on this clone: Its antigen is undetermined.

60 Vbeta and 13 Jbeta primers were used in PCR. Data came from immunoSEQ multiplex PCR; TCRdb stores just in-frame clones and leaves some out. The sample contains about 51,000 clones, over 75% of which appear only once. This TCR derives from a boy aged 5-17 years in good health and CMV-seropositive. Specimen: PBMCs. The chain recombines TRBV5-1 with TRBJ1-1; no definite D call. The DNA of the CDR3 is TGCGCCAGCACCGACACGGCTACGGCTGAAGCTTTCTTT. Translated, it gives CASTDTATAEAFF.